The clone carrying this TCR beta chain has at least ten counts. Its antigen remains unidentified. Trimming pared 2 bases from V and 6 bases from J, leaving 8 bases between. CDR3 length: 13 amino acids. CDR1 and CDR2 from the germline V gene are SGHTA and FQGNSA. Preparation methods for the bulk TCR libraries were those previously described, with listed TCR primers. One entry per CDR3 protein results from TCRdb running MiXCR on the PCR reads. The sample gives 460,000 or so distinct CDR3 sequences, about a fifth of which show up once; about 0.8% is in the top ten. The sample comes from a study of molecular identifiers for immune sequencing clone quantification. General observations from the study: For highly expanded clones, sizes could be underestimated when identical TCR molecules share a barcode. Clones that had above 20 RNA copies took up over 99% of effector molecules but under 1% in naive cells.

V is TRBV7-2 and J is TRBJ2-1, with a weak D call TRBD1 (6 bases). The sequence was obtained from a human donor in good health. Some libraries in this study had Jurkat cell RNA spiked in. The sequencing sample was made of naive CD8+ T cells from blood, with Jurkat cell RNA spiked in. Described subset: FACS-sorted CD8+CD4-CCR7+CD45RA+ naive T cells. The CDR3 nucleotides read TGTGCCAGCAGCTTAACAGGGATCAATGAGCAGTTCTTC. Protein product: CASSLTGINEQFF.